A selection of T cell receptor beta chains follows, all from one sample in a study of monozygotic twins with inflammatory bowel disease. TCRdb re-called the 5' RACE reads; one entry per CDR3 protein, DNA not given. The record lists around 450,000 distinct CDR3 sequences, of which the ten most abundant hold 2.4%. Sequencing was done on a sample of blood. These receptor sequences come from a human donor with ulcerative colitis or Crohn's disease, or a healthy co-twin of an affected twin (not recorded which). Both conserved end residues are part of each CDR3.

J: TRBJ2-7
V: TRBV5-1
CDR3: CASSSSGTSGSYEQYF

J: TRBJ2-7
V: TRBV7-6
CDR3: CASPWRQGAHEQYF

J: TRBJ1-3
V: TRBV6-5
CDR3: CASSYGQGYGNTIYF

J: TRBJ2-3
V: TRBV12-3/TRBV12-4
CDR3: CASSSHTSGGPDTQYF

J: TRBJ2-2
V: TRBV5-1
CDR3: CASSLELAGSNTGELFF

J: TRBJ2-7
V: TRBV27
CDR3: CASRSLGAGGGYEQYF

J: TRBJ2-6
V: TRBV7-2
CDR3: CASSSRESGANVLTF

J: TRBJ2-5
V: TRBV11-2
CDR3: CASSFGERETQYF

J: TRBJ2-4
V: TRBV20-1
CDR3: CSAAGSGNIQYF

J: TRBJ2-1
V: TRBV5-1
CDR3: CASNQGGNNEQFF

J: TRBJ2-7
V: TRBV10-2
CDR3: CASSPRWEQYF

J: TRBJ1-1
V: TRBV6-1
CDR3: CASSAPPEAFF

J: TRBJ2-1
V: TRBV14
CDR3: CASSQGLLALYEQFF

J: TRBJ1-1
V: TRBV20-1
CDR3: CSAFRDILNTEAFF

J: TRBJ2-7
V: TRBV7-2
CDR3: CASSRDLGPYEQYF

J: TRBJ1-5
V: TRBV6-1
CDR3: CASSERISYSNQPQHF

J: TRBJ2-3
V: TRBV28
CDR3: CASSLWTKFTDTQYF

J: TRBJ2-2
V: TRBV2
CDR3: CASRTAATGELFF

J: TRBJ2-7
V: TRBV19
CDR3: CASSPRTAVYEQYF

J: TRBJ2-7
V: TRBV7-9
CDR3: CASSPSFNYEQYF

J: TRBJ2-5
V: TRBV7-9
CDR3: CASSTGTFQETQYF

J: TRBJ1-6
V: TRBV20-1
CDR3: CSASLIDRGNSPLHF

J: TRBJ2-1
V: TRBV30
CDR3: CAWSVRRENEQFF

J: TRBJ1-1
V: TRBV7-9
CDR3: CASSLARTGWSGTEAFF

J: TRBJ2-1
V: TRBV6-2/TRBV6-3
CDR3: CASRPDKYNEQFF

J: TRBJ1-4
V: TRBV7-8
CDR3: CASSLMGSTNEKLFF

J: TRBJ2-1
V: TRBV5-1
CDR3: CASSLSGIRYNEQFF

J: TRBJ2-7
V: TRBV18
CDR3: CASSPTGQRGSYEQYF

J: TRBJ2-2
V: TRBV6-2/TRBV6-3
CDR3: CASSYLVTGELFF

J: TRBJ2-1
V: TRBV6-1
CDR3: CASRRGPVSYNEQFF

J: TRBJ1-6
V: TRBV20-1
CDR3: CSARSSSYNSPLHF

J: TRBJ2-1
V: TRBV4-2
CDR3: CASSQGLDSIFYNEQFF

J: TRBJ2-1
V: TRBV7-2
CDR3: CASSSSGGRDNEQFF